This TCR beta chain was retrieved from a study of T cell responses to AZD1222 COVID-19 vaccine. Sequencing was performed with immunoSEQ multiplex PCR; in TCRdb, only in-frame clones are kept and a portion is missing. The sample lists more than 120,000 clones; roughly nine tenths were seen once. This CDR3 is built from 15 residues. From germline, CDR1 is SGDLS and CDR2 YYNGEE. Trimming shortened V by 4 bases and J by 0 bases, and 13 bases separated the two germline ends. This chain uses TRBV9 with TRBJ1-2, with TRBD1 as a possible D gene (6 bases). The clonotype originates from an adult who received the AZD1222 COVID-19 vaccine. Material: peripheral blood, obtained 28 days after the second AZD1222 dose. The CDR3 sequence is CASSSGQITNYGYTF. In DNA form, the CDR3 reads TGTGCCAGCAGCAGTGGACAGATCACTAACTATGGCTACACCTTC.